This T cell receptor (beta chain) was identified in a study of T-cell reconstitution after alpha-beta-depleted transplantation in children. The CDR3 covers 14 residues. CDR1 MNHNS and CDR2 SASEGT come from the germline V gene. J was trimmed by 6 bases and V by 3 bases; bases with no gene match: 6. During its preparation, the TCRbeta library received unique molecular identifiers. Using its own MiXCR run on the PCR reads, TCRdb lists one record per CDR3 protein. There are about 500,000 distinct CDR3 sequences in the sample; around a third occur only once, and approximately 2.3% lies in the top ten. This clonotype turned up a few times.

The chain carries TRBV6-1 and TRBJ2-7, with 9 bases that match TRBD1. The material sequenced was PBMCs from the stem cell graft donor, taken from the stem cell graft. This receptor was obtained from a human donor who donated a stem cell graft to a child with aplastic anemia. In DNA form, the CDR3 reads TGTGCCAGCAGTGACCGGGACAGGGCTTCCGAGCAGTACTTC. It is translated as CASSDRDRASEQYF.